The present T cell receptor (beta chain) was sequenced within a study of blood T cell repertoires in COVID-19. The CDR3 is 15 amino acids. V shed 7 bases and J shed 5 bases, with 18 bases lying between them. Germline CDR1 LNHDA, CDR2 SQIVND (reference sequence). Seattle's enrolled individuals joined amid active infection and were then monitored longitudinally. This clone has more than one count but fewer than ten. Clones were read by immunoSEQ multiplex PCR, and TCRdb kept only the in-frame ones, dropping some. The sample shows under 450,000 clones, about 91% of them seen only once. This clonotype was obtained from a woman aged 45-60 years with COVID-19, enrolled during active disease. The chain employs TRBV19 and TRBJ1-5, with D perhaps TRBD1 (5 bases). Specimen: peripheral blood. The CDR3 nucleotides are TGTGCCAGTATAGGCTCCTCGGGGGGTCATCAGCCCCAGCATTTT. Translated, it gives CASIGSSGGHQPQHF.